The T cell receptor beta chain described here comes from a study of blood T cell repertoires in COVID-19. About the study: Material from acute and convalescent COVID-19 was sourced from the United States, Italy and Spain. The cDNA or gDNA used as material had been derived from T cells, B-cell-depleted T cells, or PBMCs.

Original analysis: The authors estimated nucleated cell counts from reference gene primer amplification. Clones were sequenced by immunoSEQ multiplex PCR, and TCRdb holds only the in-frame ones, with some missing. The V and J calls and clone size come from that table; D and trimming were worked out from the DNA. Here the sample spans about 170,000 clones, 83% being singletons. Only a few counts were recorded for this clone. Germline-derived CDR1 and CDR2 are KGHSH and LQKENI. The CDR3 runs to 13 residues. After removal of 4 bases from V and 7 bases from J, the junction contained 4 bases not matched to a gene.

The chain is built from TRBV18 and TRBJ1-5, with 7 bases identical to TRBD1. Sequences were obtained from peripheral blood. The receptor was derived from a woman of 80 years or more with acute or convalescent COVID-19. CDR3 region: CASSQQGSQPQHF. DNA of the CDR3: TGTGCCAGCTCACAACAGGGGTCGCAGCCCCAGCATTTT.